This T cell receptor (beta chain) comes out of a study of T cells in Graves' hyperthyroidism and ophthalmopathy. Findings of the study overall: Ophthalmopathy prediction by the model preceded onset by a median about 6.5 months.

This CDR3 has 14 amino acids. Per germline, CDR1 KGHSH and CDR2 LQKENI. Trimming pared 9 bases from V and 1 base from J, leaving 15 bases between. This clonotype was counted at least ten times. Its specificity is not known. TCR beta CDR3 regions were amplified from RNA. Carried out on the TCR CDR3, a first-round RT-PCR used the HTBI primer set. TCRdb processed the multiplex PCR reads anew with MiXCR; each CDR3 protein has one entry. The profile shows approximately 520,000 distinct CDR3 sequences, roughly 24% of them singletons. Sequenced material: blood. The source is a woman in her 30s with Graves' ophthalmopathy. The chain is built from TRBV18 and TRBJ1-1, with D perhaps matching TRBD1 (6 bases). DNA of the CDR3: TGTGCCAGTAGTCCTCAGACAGGGAACACTGAAGCTTTCTTT. This gives the protein CASSPQTGNTEAFF.